One and the same sample provided the 21 T cell receptor beta chains below, sequenced in a study of blood T cells in healthy people across ages. For the second PCR, which ran for about 6 to 11 cycles, a sample-barcoded 5' primer and a J-beta primer mix were used. One entry per CDR3 protein, called by TCRdb with MiXCR from the 5' RACE reads. The table has just over 1 million distinct CDR3 sequences, under 55% seen once; the top ten hold approximately 20%. Material: blood. The origin of the receptors is a woman aged 60 to 75 in good health.

J is TRBJ1-2 and V is TRBV18; 11 bases align to TRBD1. Per the germline V gene, CDR1 is KGHSH and CDR2 is LQKENI. The CDR3 consists of 17 residues. Losses at the gene ends were 2 bases for V and 6 bases for J; bases not matched to a gene: 11. The CDR3 loop is CASSPIQFPGQGDGYTF. In DNA, the CDR3 is TGTGCCAGCTCACCAATTCAGTTTCCGGGACAGGGGGATGGCTACACCTTC.

On this clonotype: A much more abundant neighbour one base away suggests this may be a read error. This rearrangement joins TRBV20-1 to TRBJ2-3; TRBD2 aligns across 7 bases. The CDR3 length is 14 residues. The J segment lost 1 base and the V segment lost 5 bases, leaving 6 bases of the junction unmatched. CDR1 is DFQATT, CDR2 SNEGSKA, per germline (reference sequence). CDR3 sequence reads: CSAVGRKGTDTQYF. CDR3 DNA sequence: TGCAGTGCTGTCGGGAGGAAGGGCACAGATACGCAGTATTTT.

In its sample, this clonotype was seen a few times. The V gene is TRBV4-1, the J gene TRBJ2-3, with a possible D match to TRBD1 (6 bases). Germline CDR1 is MGHRA and CDR2 is YSYEKL. The CDR3 length is 14 residues. V lost 0 bases and J 4 bases, leaving 8 bases between the germline ends. CDR3: CASSQDGGSDTQYF. The CDR3 DNA sequence: TGCGCCAGCAGCCAAGATGGGGGCTCAGATACGCAGTATTTT.

J is TRBJ2-3 and V is TRBV9; D may correspond to TRBD1 or TRBD2 (6 bases each). The CDR3 loop spans 15 amino acids. Germline V CDR1 and CDR2: SGDLS, YYNGEE. Trimming stripped 4 bases from V and 2 bases from J, with 14 bases between. The CDR3 here is CASSTKGGNTDTQYF. CDR3 DNA sequence: TGTGCCAGCAGCACGAAAGGGGGGAACACAGATACGCAGTATTTT.

Of note for this clonotype: Mismatch with germline at one junction end may stem from a read error. The rearrangement links TRBV4-3 to TRBJ2-4; D is undetermined. Near its end, the DNA agrees better with TRBJ2-5, so the J call may be wrong. Germline values: CDR1 LGHNA, CDR2 YSLEER. CDR3 length: 14 amino acids. The CDR3 sequence is CASSQELTQGTQYF. CDR3 bases: TGCGCCAGCAGCCAAGAATTGACCCAAGGGACCCAGTACTTC.

The chain couples TRBV5-5 to TRBJ1-4; D call uncertain. The CDR3 contains 16 residues. Germline assignment: CDR1 SGHKS and CDR2 YYEKEE (reference sequence). The V gene lost 4 bases and the J gene lost 4 bases, with 17 bases spanning the gap. The CDR3 nucleotides are TGTGCCAGCAGCCTGCGTTTCGGACGGATTAATGAAAAACTGTTTTTT. Translated, it gives CASSLRFGRINEKLFF.

This chain connects TRBV7-6 to TRBJ2-3; a possible D gene is TRBD2 (5 bases). Germline lookup yields CDR1 SGHVS and CDR2 FNYEAQ. The CDR3 has 14 amino acids. V was clipped by 3 bases and J by 6 bases, with 13 bases between them. Here the CDR3 DNA reads TGTGCCAGCAGCTTTCGGGGAGTAGGGGATACGCAGTATTTT. This codes for CASSFRGVGDTQYF.

The chain links TRBV9 to TRBJ2-2; D remains ambiguous. Trimming stripped 0 bases from V and 8 bases from J, with 11 bases between. CDR3 length: 14 residues. Germline V CDR1 and CDR2: SGDLS, YYNGEE. DNA of the CDR3: TGTGCCAGCAGCGTAGACCAGGTTGAAGGGGAGCTGTTTTTT. Translation gives CASSVDQVEGELFF.

The chain links TRBV28 to TRBJ2-4, with no clear D. V was clipped by 3 bases and J by 0 bases, with 9 bases between them. CDR3 length equals 15 residues. Germline assignment: CDR1 MDHEN and CDR2 SYDVKM. The CDR3 sequence is CASSLVTLAKNIQYF. The CDR3 nucleotides read TGTGCCAGCAGTTTGGTGACGCTAGCCAAAAACATTCAGTACTTC.

This clonotype was observed a few times. This chain connects TRBV1 to TRBJ2-1; TRBD2 is the table's D call and was not checked against the DNA. TRBV1 is annotated as a pseudogene. This CDR3 is built from 16 residues. The CDR3 here is CTSMRLAGGRYNEQFF. The CDR3 coding sequence is TGCACCAGCATGAGGCTAGCGGGAGGGCGGTACAATGAGCAGTTCTTC.

The chain links TRBV6-5 to TRBJ1-2; 7 nucleotides align to TRBD1. This CDR3 is built from 14 residues. V trimming: 5 bases; J trimming: 6 bases; junction bases outside the gene matches: 9. CDR1 and CDR2 from the germline V gene are MNHEY and SVGAGI. In DNA form, the CDR3 reads TGTGCCAGCAGTCCCTTAACAGGGGTCGATGGCTACACCTTC. Translation gives CASSPLTGVDGYTF.

The J gene is TRBJ2-5, the V gene TRBV7-9; no clear D gene. Germline CDR1 reads SEHNR; CDR2 reads FQNEAQ (reference sequence). V was shortened by 4 bases and J by 5 bases, with 11 bases between the two germline ends. This CDR3 contains 13 residues. The CDR3 loop reads CASSSMGRETQYF. As DNA, the CDR3 is TGTGCCAGCAGCTCCATGGGCCGGGAGACCCAGTACTTC.

Only a few counts were recorded for this clonotype. J is TRBJ2-7 and V is TRBV4-1; D is possibly TRBD1 or TRBD2 (6 bases each). Germline-derived CDR1 and CDR2 are MGHRA and YSYEKL. V lost 1 base, J lost 6 bases, and 16 bases lay in between. This CDR3 spans 15 amino acids. Here the CDR3 DNA reads TGCGCCAGCAGCCAAGGTTTCAAGGGGGGTGGCGAGCAGTACTTC. Its translation: CASSQGFKGGGEQYF.

This chain's CDR3 is CASSLYSGRRTENEKLFF. The CDR3 DNA reads as TGTGCCAGCAGCTTATACAGCGGCAGACGCACGGAAAATGAAAAACTGTTTTTT. This sequence joins TRBV7-8 and TRBJ1-4; no reliable D call. The CDR3 length is 18 residues. Trimming shortened V by 2 bases and J by 5 bases, and 21 bases separated the two germline ends. Germline-derived CDR1 and CDR2 are SGHVS and FQNEAQ.

The chain couples TRBV11-2 to TRBJ2-1; D gene unclear. Germline CDR1 SGHAT, CDR2 FQNNGV. The V end was cut by 0 bases, the J end by 0 bases, with 9 bases between. There are 16 residues in the CDR3. This CDR3 is CASSLDWASSYNEQFF. The DNA for the CDR3 is TGTGCCAGCAGCTTAGATTGGGCTAGCTCCTACAATGAGCAGTTCTTC.

V gene TRBV3-1 combines with J gene TRBJ2-4; D might be TRBD1 or TRBD2, each matching 5 bases. Germline-derived CDR1 and CDR2 are LGHDT and YNNKEL (reference sequence). The CDR3 has 12 residues. Trimming removed 3 bases at V and 8 bases at J, with 8 bases between. CDR3 nucleotides: TGTGCCAGCAGCCATCAGGGAGACATTCAGTACTTC. This sequence encodes CASSHQGDIQYF.

The CDR3 sequence: CASSLARRGDEQFF. The DNA of the CDR3 is TGCGCCAGCAGTCTCGCTCGCAGAGGGGATGAGCAGTTCTTC. The J gene is TRBJ2-7, the V gene TRBV5-1; either TRBD1 or TRBD2 may fit D (5 bases each). The DNA matches TRBJ2-1 better at its end, which makes the J call doubtful. The CDR3 totals 14 residues. The germline gives CDR1 SGHRS, CDR2 YFSETQ.

The rearrangement links TRBV6-5 to TRBJ1-2, with 7 bases identical to TRBD1. Germline CDR1 reads MNHEY; CDR2 reads SVGAGI. Trimming took 2 bases from V and 12 from J; bases not matched to a gene: 6. CDR3 length equals 12 residues. In DNA form, the CDR3 reads TGTGCCAGCAGTTACGGGGGGCAGGGGGACACCTTC. Its translation is CASSYGGQGDTF.

This chain joins TRBV29-1 and TRBJ1-2; 9 bases match TRBD1. The CDR3 covers 12 residues. CDR1 SQVTM and CDR2 ANQGSEA come from the germline V gene. The ends lost 6 bases at V and 4 bases at J; junction bases unmatched: 3. The CDR3, as DNA: TGCAGCGTACAGGGGGCTAGCTATGGCTACACCTTC. Translation gives CSVQGASYGYTF. Based on the CDR3 plus reference TRBV29-1 and TRBJ1-2, the full variable domain is SAVISQKPSRDICQRGTSLTIQCQVDSQVTMMFWYRQQPGQSLTLIATANQGSEATYESGFVIDKFPISRPNLTFSTLTVSNMSPEDSSIYLCSVQGASYGYTFGSGTRLTVV.

This chain connects TRBV6-2 or TRBV6-3 to TRBJ2-1, with D perhaps TRBD1 (5 bases). The germline CDR1 and CDR2 sequences are MNHEY and SVGEGT. The CDR3 length is 12 residues. Trimming left V 6 bases short and J 9 bases short, with 12 bases between. CDR3 region: CASSPGHVEQFF. The CDR3 region has the DNA TGTGCCAGCAGCCCTGGACACGTTGAGCAGTTCTTC.

J is TRBJ2-1 and V is TRBV9; TRBD1 matches at 10 bases. Germline CDR1 is SGDLS and CDR2 is YYNGEE. Trimming took 6 bases from V and 5 from J; bases not matched to a gene: 8. The CDR3 runs 15 residues. The CDR3 protein is CASTRDRGFNNEQFF. DNA of the CDR3: TGTGCCAGCACCAGGGACAGGGGATTTAACAATGAGCAGTTCTTC.